This T cell receptor beta chain was retrieved from a study of shared clonotypes between healthy human individuals. This clone was counted a single time. Its cognate antigen is unknown. General study points: The study's rarefaction showed incomplete sorted-subset sequencing despite large depth. Specimens sampled were limited to blood, with tissue repertoires likely differing.

Investigators spread the genomic DNA of each subset evenly over several immunoSEQ plates. The table came from immunoSEQ multiplex PCR; TCRdb's copy has only in-frame clones and leaves some out. Of roughly 1,500,000 clones detected, 98% appear once; the ten largest clones hold roughly 0.4%. Sequencing was done on a sample of naive CD4+ T cells sorted from blood. Stated subset: CD45RA+ positively selected. This sequence was found in a man aged 25-45 years in good health.

The CDR3 loop reads CASSRGVAETQYF. CDR3 sequence (DNA): TGCGCCAGCAGCCGGGGAGTCGCCGAGACCCAGTACTTC. The V and J genes are TRBV4-1 and TRBJ2-5; D possibly corresponds to TRBD2 (5 bases). The CDR3 totals 13 residues. Germline V lookup: CDR1 MGHRA, CDR2 YSYEKL. Trimming cost V 4 bases and J 5 bases, with 11 bases left between them.